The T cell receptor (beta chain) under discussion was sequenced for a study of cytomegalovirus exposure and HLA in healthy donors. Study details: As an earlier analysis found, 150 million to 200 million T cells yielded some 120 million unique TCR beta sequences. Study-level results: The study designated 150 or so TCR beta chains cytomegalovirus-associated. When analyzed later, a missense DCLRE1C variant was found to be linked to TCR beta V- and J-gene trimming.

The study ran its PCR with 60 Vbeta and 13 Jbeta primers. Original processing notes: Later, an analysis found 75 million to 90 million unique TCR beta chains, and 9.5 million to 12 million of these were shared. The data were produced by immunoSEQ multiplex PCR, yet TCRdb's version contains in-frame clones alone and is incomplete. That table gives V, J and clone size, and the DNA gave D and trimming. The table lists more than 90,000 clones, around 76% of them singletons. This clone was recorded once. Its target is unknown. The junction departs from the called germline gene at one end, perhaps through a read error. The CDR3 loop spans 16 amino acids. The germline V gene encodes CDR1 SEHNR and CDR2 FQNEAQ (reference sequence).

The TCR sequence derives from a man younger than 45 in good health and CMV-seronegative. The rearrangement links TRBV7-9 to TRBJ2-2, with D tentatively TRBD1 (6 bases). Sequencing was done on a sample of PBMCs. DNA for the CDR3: TGTTCCAGCAGCGCCAATCGGGACACTAACACCGGGGAGCTGTTTTTT. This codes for CSSSANRDTNTGELFF.